This T cell receptor beta chain was identified during a study of cytomegalovirus exposure and HLA in healthy donors. Germline values: CDR1 MDHEN, CDR2 SYDVKM. This CDR3 spans 15 amino acids. Trimming shortened V by 7 bases and J by 9 bases, and 22 bases separated the two germline ends. The PCR used 60 Vbeta and 13 Jbeta primers. Assay used: immunoSEQ multiplex PCR; TCRdb lists only in-frame clones, some missing. This table has 45,000 to 70,000 clones, 82% appearing once. The receptor was isolated from a man aged 50-60 years in good health and CMV-seronegative. This chain joins TRBV28 and TRBJ1-5, with no clear D. Sequenced input: PBMCs. CDR3 loop: CASTLISGSAPPQHF. The CDR3 nucleotides read TGTGCCAGCACCCTCATATCGGGTTCGGCCCCGCCCCAGCATTTT.